Listed below are T cell receptor beta chains from one sample, sequenced in a study of blood T cell repertoires in COVID-19. Libraries were prepared by immunoSEQ multiplex PCR; TCRdb keeps only in-frame clonotypes and omits some of them. Among approximately 100,000 clones listed, around 66% were seen once. The sample comprised peripheral blood. Every receptor here comes from an elderly man with acute or convalescent COVID-19. Both conserved end residues are part of each CDR3. The D gene is left open where the match is weak. Clone sizes are given selectively: once, few, many, or a class where the clone is expanded.

-	TRBV6-5	-	TRBJ2-1	CASSNGYGVNEQFF	TGTGCCAGCAGTAATGGGTACGGGGTCAATGAGCAGTTCTTC
-	TRBV7-2	-	TRBJ2-3	CASSFKYTGTDTQYF	TGTGCCAGCAGCTTTAAGTATACGGGAACGGATACGCAGTATTTT
many	TRBV27	TRBD2	TRBJ2-7	CASSFGSRGARAVEQYF	TGTGCCAGCAGTTTCGGATCGCGGGGGGCCAGGGCGGTCGAGCAGTACTTC
-	TRBV2	-	TRBJ1-2	CASSERWYGYTF	TGTGCCAGCAGTGAGAGGTGGTATGGCTACACCTTC
-	TRBV28	-	TRBJ2-5	CASSDQGSEETQYF	TGTGCCAGCAGTGACCAGGGGAGCGAAGAGACCCAGTACTTC
-	TRBV5-1	TRBD2	TRBJ2-3	CASSLGSYLAGTSTDTQYF	TGCGCCAGCAGCTTGGGATCATATCTAGCGGGTACTAGCACAGATACGCAGTATTTT
-	TRBV7-9	TRBD2	TRBJ2-2	CASTLSGTANTGELFF	TGTGCCAGCACTCTCAGCGGGACCGCGAACACCGGGGAGCTGTTTTTT
-	TRBV6-5	-	TRBJ2-2	CASSLTSFELFF	TGTGCCAGCAGTTTGACTTCCTTTGAGCTGTTTTTT
-	TRBV15	-	TRBJ2-7	CATSRDKSYEQYF	TGTGCCACCAGCAGGGACAAATCCTACGAGCAGTACTTC
few	TRBV29-1	-	TRBJ2-6	CALPGRVVAGANVLTF	TGCGCGCTTCCGGGCAGGGTAGTAGCTGGGGCCAACGTCCTGACTTTC
-	TRBV6-6	-	TRBJ1-1	CASNPPQGRTDTEAFF	TGTGCCAGCAACCCGCCACAGGGCCGGACGGACACTGAAGCTTTCTTT
few	TRBV27	TRBD1	TRBJ1-3	CASAGGADGNTIYF	TGTGCCAGCGCAGGGGGCGCGGATGGAAACACCATATATTTT
-	TRBV6-2/TRBV6-3	TRBD1	TRBJ2-7	CASSLDRAEQYF	TGTGCCAGCAGTTTGGACAGGGCCGAGCAGTACTTC
-	TRBV5-6	-	TRBJ2-3	CASTLAGLDTQYF	TGTGCCAGCACCCTGGCGGGGCTAGATACGCAGTATTTT
-	TRBV9	TRBD2	TRBJ2-2	CASSRTSGRGTRELFF	TGTGCCAGCAGCAGGACTAGCGGGAGAGGAACCCGGGAGCTGTTTTTT
-	TRBV15	-	TRBJ1-1	CATSREGGTEAFF	TGTGCCACCAGCAGAGAAGGAGGCACTGAAGCTTTCTTT
-	TRBV27	-	TRBJ2-7	CASSYGDSSYEQYF	TGTGCCAGCAGTTATGGCGACAGTTCCTACGAGCAGTACTTC
many	TRBV7-2	TRBD2	TRBJ2-7	CASSPRLAATTYEQYF	TGTGCCAGCAGCCCTAGACTAGCGGCAACGACCTACGAGCAGTACTTC
-	TRBV7-2	-	TRBJ2-1	CASSLVRVYNEQFF	TGTGCCAGCAGCTTAGTACGGGTCTACAATGAGCAGTTCTTC
-	TRBV6-5	-	TRBJ2-3	CASSSNPRDTDTQYF	TGTGCCAGCAGTTCTAATCCCCGGGACACAGATACGCAGTATTTT
-	TRBV11-2	TRBD1	TRBJ2-7	CASSLDRWTGNEQYF	TGTGCCAGCAGCTTAGATCGGTGGACAGGGAATGAGCAGTACTTC
-	TRBV5-8	-	TRBJ1-4	CASSRRPGSLNGEKLFF	TGTGCCAGCAGTAGACGGCCCGGGAGCCTAAACGGGGAAAAACTGTTTTTT
-	TRBV24-1	TRBD2	TRBJ2-1	CATRGSGDYNEQFF	TGTGCCACCCGGGGGAGCGGGGATTACAATGAGCAGTTCTTC
-	TRBV11-2	-	TRBJ2-2	CASSSIDRPGELFF	TGTGCCAGCAGCTCAATTGACAGGCCCGGGGAGCTGTTTTTT
-	TRBV27	-	TRBJ2-7	CVTGRYEQYF	TGTGTCACAGGGAGATACGAGCAGTACTTC
-	TRBV28	TRBD1	TRBJ1-2	CASSVGTGKFGSGYTF	TGTGCCAGCAGCGTCGGGACAGGGAAATTTGGTAGTGGCTACACCTTC
-	TRBV28	TRBD2	TRBJ2-3	CASSSLRTSGDTQYF	TGTGCCAGCAGTTCCCTCCGAACTAGCGGAGATACGCAGTATTTT
-	TRBV3-1/TRBV3-2	-	TRBJ1-5	CASSQADSNQPQHF	TGTGCCAGCAGCCAAGCAGATAGCAATCAGCCCCAGCATTTT
-	TRBV19	-	TRBJ2-6	CASKAATMKESGANVLTF	TGTGCCAGTAAAGCGGCAACAATGAAGGAATCTGGGGCCAACGTCCTGACTTTC
-	TRBV28	-	TRBJ1-5	CASRNRAFGQPQHF	TGTGCCAGCAGAAACAGGGCATTCGGCCAGCCCCAGCATTTT
-	TRBV7-6	-	TRBJ2-1	CASGEHYNEQFF	TGTGCCAGCGGAGAGCATTACAATGAGCAGTTCTTC
-	TRBV4-3	-	TRBJ1-6	CASSQDLAGANNSPLHF	TGCGCCAGCAGCCAAGATCTGGCGGGTGCCAATAATTCACCCCTCCACTTT
-	TRBV7-2	TRBD1	TRBJ1-1	CASSLATGQSGAAFF	TGTGCCAGCAGCTTAGCGACAGGGCAGAGTGGGGCAGCTTTCTTT
-	TRBV5-4	TRBD2	TRBJ2-1	CASSTDSGSRYNEQFF	TGTGCCAGCAGCACCGATAGCGGGAGTAGGTACAATGAGCAGTTCTTC
-	TRBV28	-	TRBJ1-2	CASSLVSRLGYTF	TGTGCCAGCAGTTTAGTATCGCGTTTGGGCTACACCTTC
-	TRBV7-2	-	TRBJ1-1	CASSLSGQVTEAFF	TGTGCCAGCAGCTTAAGTGGGCAGGTCACTGAAGCTTTCTTT
few	TRBV15	-	TRBJ1-1	CATSELMNTEAFF	TGTGCCACCAGCGAGCTCATGAACACTGAAGCTTTCTTT
-	TRBV23-1	-	TRBJ2-3	CASSPQGGGICYTQYF	TGCGCCAGCAGTCCTCAGGGGGGCGGGATATGCTATACGCAGTATTTT
few	TRBV5-1	-	TRBJ2-7	CASSARLDGYEQYF	TGCGCCAGCAGCGCCCGACTAGACGGCTACGAGCAGTACTTC
once	TRBV19	TRBD2	TRBJ2-3	CASSIGLAGPDTQYF	TGTGCCAGTAGTATTGGACTAGCGGGCCCAGATACGCAGTATTTT
once	TRBV10-3	TRBD1	TRBJ2-5	CASTPSTGAQETQYF	TGTGCCAGCACCCCCTCGACAGGGGCTCAAGAGACCCAGTACTTC
-	TRBV20-1	TRBD2	TRBJ2-1	CSASGRGSYNEQFF	TGCAGTGCTAGTGGGCGGGGGTCCTACAATGAGCAGTTCTTC
-	TRBV2	TRBD1	TRBJ1-5	CASSSGQGDRGGQPQHF	TGTGCCAGCTCCTCGGGACAGGGGGACCGTGGTGGTCAGCCCCAGCATTTT
-	TRBV19	-	TRBJ1-6	CASSMGSSTGIHF	TGTGCCAGTAGTATGGGTTCTTCGACGGGGATCCACTTT
-	TRBV28	TRBD1	TRBJ2-7	CASSLRGLEQYF	TGTGCCAGCAGTTTAAGGGGGCTCGAGCAGTACTTC
-	TRBV9	-	TRBJ2-5	CASSVGTNLYQETQYF	TGTGCCAGCAGCGTGGGGACAAATTTGTACCAAGAGACCCAGTACTTC
-	TRBV29-1	TRBD1	TRBJ1-1	CSVNRGPENTEAFF	TGCAGCGTTAACAGGGGGCCCGAGAACACTGAAGCTTTCTTT
-	TRBV5-1	-	TRBJ2-2	CASSLFVAGEAGELFF	TGCGCCAGCAGCTTGTTCGTGGCAGGGGAAGCCGGGGAGCTGTTTTTT
once	TRBV5-1	TRBD1	TRBJ2-1	CASSLSTGFWDEQFF	TGCGCCAGCAGCTTGTCGACAGGGTTTTGGGATGAGCAGTTCTTC
-	TRBV7-8	-	TRBJ2-5	CASSWVEWQTQYF	TGTGCCAGCAGTTGGGTGGAGTGGCAGACCCAGTACTTC